This is a list of T cell receptor beta chains from one sample in a study of T-cell memory formation after mild COVID-19. One entry per CDR3 protein results from TCRdb running MiXCR on the 5' RACE reads. The data hold about 360,000 distinct CDR3 sequences, with 13% to 15% observed a single time. The sample comprised PBMCs or a T cell subset sorted from them (not recorded which). These receptors came from a man aged 18 to 30 who had mild COVID-19 (a few samples of this study predate the infection). Cell type and time point are not known. The CDR3 runs from the conserved cysteine through the conserved F or W. The D gene is left open where the match is weak. The size entry is marked missing in some rows and otherwise reads once, few, many or a size class.

D gene	V gene	J gene	clone size	CDR3 protein	CDR3 DNA
-	TRBV6-5	TRBJ2-1	-	CASSYRGPNEQFF	TGTGCCAGCAGTTACCGGGGTCCCAATGAGCAGTTCTTC
-	TRBV27	TRBJ2-3	-	CASSHLDQRGNTQYF	TGTGCCAGCAGTCACCTTGACCAGCGAGGAAATACGCAGTATTTT
TRBD1	TRBV29-1	TRBJ2-1	many	CSVGADRRPNEQFF	TGCAGCGTTGGGGCGGACAGGCGGCCCAATGAGCAGTTCTTC
-	TRBV12-3/TRBV12-4	TRBJ1-2	-	CASSSGRQSPYGYTF	TGTGCCAGCAGTTCTGGAAGGCAATCTCCCTATGGCTACACCTTC
TRBD2	TRBV7-8	TRBJ2-2	-	CASSFLELAGGRYTGELFF	TGTGCCAGCAGCTTTTTAGAGTTAGCGGGTGGGAGGTACACCGGGGAGCTGTTTTTT
-	TRBV7-2	TRBJ1-4	few	CASSRGSGNEKLFF	TGTGCCAGCAGCCGGGGGAGTGGGAATGAAAAACTGTTTTTT
-	TRBV20-1	TRBJ1-1	many	CSAAGDTEAFF	TGCAGTGCTGCAGGGGACACTGAAGCTTTCTTT
TRBD1	TRBV5-1	TRBJ2-2	few	CASRTTGPTGELFF	TGCGCCAGCAGGACGACAGGGCCGACCGGGGAGCTGTTTTTT
-	TRBV3-1	TRBJ1-1	many	CASSQDWTENTEAFF	TGTGCCAGCAGCCAAGACTGGACAGAGAACACTGAAGCTTTCTTT
TRBD1	TRBV7-9	TRBJ2-2	few	CASSPPGQGDGELFF	TGTGCCAGCAGCCCACCGGGACAGGGGGACGGGGAGCTGTTTTTT
-	TRBV11-1	TRBJ2-7	many	CASSRAYEQYF	TGTGCCAGCAGCCGAGCCTACGAGCAGTACTTC
TRBD1	TRBV30	TRBJ2-7	few	CAFHPGQGVYEQYF	TGTGCCTTTCATCCGGGACAGGGGGTTTATGAGCAGTACTTC
TRBD1	TRBV27	TRBJ1-2	-	CASSLIAGQGMGKDYVYTF	TGTGCCAGCAGTTTAATCGCAGGACAGGGTATGGGAAAGGACTATGTCTACACCTTC
-	TRBV18	TRBJ2-5	many	CASSPSQETQYF	TGTGCCAGCTCACCGTCCCAAGAGACCCAGTACTTC
TRBD2	TRBV4-1	TRBJ2-3	-	CASTQSAGVDTQYF	TGCGCCAGCACCCAGAGTGCGGGGGTCGATACGCAGTATTTT
-	TRBV27	TRBJ2-6	-	CASSGRDHSGANVLTF	TGTGCCAGCAGCGGCAGGGACCACTCTGGGGCCAACGTCCTGACTTTC
-	TRBV28	TRBJ1-1	few	CASSYRRRGLTWADTEAFF	TGTGCCAGCAGTTACCGAAGGAGGGGCCTAACCTGGGCGGACACTGAAGCTTTCTTT
TRBD1	TRBV10-3	TRBJ1-2	many	CAITPTGGNYGYTF	TGTGCCATCACCCCGACAGGGGGAAACTATGGCTACACCTTC
-	TRBV29-1	TRBJ2-5	-	CSVEGGQPAETQYF	TGCAGCGTTGAGGGCGGACAGCCCGCGGAGACCCAGTACTTC
-	TRBV15	TRBJ1-5	-	CATSRGRDSNQPQHF	TGTGCCACCAGCAGAGGGAGGGATAGCAATCAGCCCCAGCATTTT
TRBD1	TRBV20-1	TRBJ1-2	few	CSATVGGFGGYTF	TGCAGTGCTACCGTAGGGGGCTTCGGTGGCTACACCTTC
TRBD1	TRBV11-2	TRBJ1-2	-	CASSLAPGGDYGYTF	TGTGCCAGCAGCTTAGCCCCAGGGGGAGACTATGGCTACACCTTC
-	TRBV18	TRBJ2-7	-	CASSQAGPSYEQYF	TGTGCCAGCTCCCAGGCGGGGCCCTCCTACGAGCAGTACTTC
-	TRBV29-1	TRBJ1-5	-	CSAMTGNQPQHF	TGCAGCGCGATGACGGGCAATCAGCCCCAGCATTTT
-	TRBV11-2	TRBJ2-7	-	CASSLKGLSYEQYF	TGTGCCAGCAGCTTAAAGGGATTATCCTACGAGCAGTACTTC
TRBD1	TRBV6-5	TRBJ2-2	many	CASSRTGFNTGELFF	TGTGCCAGCAGTCGGACAGGGTTTAACACCGGGGAGCTGTTTTTT